The present T cell receptor (beta chain) was sequenced within a study of beta chain features in type 1 diabetes. In germline, CDR1 is MDHEN, CDR2 SYDVKM. CDR3 length: 15 amino acids. After removal of 0 bases from V and 6 bases from J, the junction contained 3 bases not matched to a gene. Expressed TCRB transcripts got sequenced, as all isolated RNA was reverse transcribed. This table comes from immunoSEQ multiplex PCR, and its TCRdb copy is limited to in-frame clones, with some not included. The sample carries approximately 37,000 clones, about 65% recorded once. The chain links TRBV28 to TRBJ2-2, with 8 bases lining up with TRBD1. Sequencing input: Tregs from blood. This sequence was found in a woman aged 30 to 39 in good health. CDR3 DNA sequence: TGTGCCAGCAGTTTATGGACAGGGGCGCCCGGGGAGCTGTTTTTT. Translation gives CASSLWTGAPGELFF.